The TCR beta chain under discussion was sequenced for a study of blood T cell repertoires in COVID-19. Background on the study: Whether acute or convalescent, the COVID-19 samples came from the United States, Italy and Spain.

In the original processing: Amplifying reference gene primers gave estimates of nucleated cell counts. Clones were read by immunoSEQ multiplex PCR, and TCRdb kept only the in-frame ones, dropping some. The DNA was the basis for D and trimming; V, J and clone size are from that table. The sample holds some 160,000 clones; 85% to 90% are singletons and the top ten take around a tenth. Germline CDR1 and CDR2: GTSNPN and SVGIG (reference sequence). The CDR3 is made up of 14 amino acids. Trimming shortened V by 0 bases and J by 4 bases, and 13 bases separated the two germline ends. The sample taken for sequencing was peripheral blood. The chain couples TRBV30 to TRBJ2-7, with D possibly being TRBD2 (6 bases). The receptor's source is a woman aged 70-85 years with COVID-19, enrolled during active disease. This CDR3 reads CAWSVGRGQYEQYF. Written as DNA, the CDR3 is TGTGCCTGGAGTGTAGGGCGGGGCCAATACGAGCAGTACTTC.